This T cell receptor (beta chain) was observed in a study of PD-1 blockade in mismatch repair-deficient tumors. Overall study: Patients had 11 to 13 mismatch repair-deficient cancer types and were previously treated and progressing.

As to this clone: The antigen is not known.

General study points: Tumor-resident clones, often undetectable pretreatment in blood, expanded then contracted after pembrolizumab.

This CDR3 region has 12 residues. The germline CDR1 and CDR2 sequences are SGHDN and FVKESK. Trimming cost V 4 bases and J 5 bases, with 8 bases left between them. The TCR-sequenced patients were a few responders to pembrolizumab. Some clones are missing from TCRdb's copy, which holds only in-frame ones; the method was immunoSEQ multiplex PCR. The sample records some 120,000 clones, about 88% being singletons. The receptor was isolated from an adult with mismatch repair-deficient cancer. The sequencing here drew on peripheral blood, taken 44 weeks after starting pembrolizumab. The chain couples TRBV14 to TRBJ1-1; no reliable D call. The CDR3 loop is CASSRGWTEAFF. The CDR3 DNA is TGTGCCAGCAGCCGAGGTTGGACTGAAGCTTTCTTT.